The entry below gives a single TCR beta chain sequence along with its context. Its antigen is still unknown. The sample is drawn from a study of early T cells in non-severe SARS-CoV-2 infection. Study information: The study sequenced bulk RNA from unsorted whole blood, with chains unpaired. Study-wide results and caveats: VDJdb matches were skewed toward anti-spike CD8 T cell responses.

Unique molecular identifiers were added to individual cDNA molecules. TCRdb recomputed calls from the 5' RACE reads with MiXCR, one row per CDR3 protein. This sample carries about 49,000 distinct CDR3 sequences, 12% of them seen once, and the ten largest clones take roughly a tenth. The sequence derives from an adult who was a healthcare worker with PCR-confirmed SARS-CoV-2 infection or an uninfected control (not recorded which). Specimen: whole blood.

In DNA, the CDR3 is TGCAGCGTTGAGGTCACTTCCTACGAGCAGTACTTC. Its protein product is CSVEVTSYEQYF. The chain joins TRBV29-1 to TRBJ2-7; D call uncertain. V was cut by 3 bases and J by 1 base, with 7 bases left in between. This CDR3 region has 12 residues. In germline, CDR1 is SQVTM, CDR2 ANQGSEA.